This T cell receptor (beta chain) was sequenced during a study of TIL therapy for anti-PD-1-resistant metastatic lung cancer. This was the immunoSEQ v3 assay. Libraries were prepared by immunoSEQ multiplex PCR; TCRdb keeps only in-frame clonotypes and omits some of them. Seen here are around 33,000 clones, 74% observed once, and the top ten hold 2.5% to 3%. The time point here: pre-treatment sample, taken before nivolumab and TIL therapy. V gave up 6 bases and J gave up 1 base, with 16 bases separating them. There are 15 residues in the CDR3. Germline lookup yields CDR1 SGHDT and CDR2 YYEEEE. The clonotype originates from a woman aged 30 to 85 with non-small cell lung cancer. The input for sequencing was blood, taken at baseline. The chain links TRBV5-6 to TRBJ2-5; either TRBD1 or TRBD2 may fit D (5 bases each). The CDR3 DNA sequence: TGTGCCAGCACAAGGATTGGGGGAGTCCAAGAGACCCAGTACTTC. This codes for CASTRIGGVQETQYF.